A single sample is the source of the 18 T cell receptor beta chains below, sequenced in a study of blood T cell repertoires in COVID-19. Here immunoSEQ multiplex PCR was the method, and the copy in TCRdb shows in-frame clones only, minus some. The sample has about 410,000 clones, around nine tenths seen once. Sequencing was performed on peripheral blood. The receptors come from a woman aged 40 to 50 with COVID-19, enrolled during active disease.

The gene calls are TRBV6-1 and TRBJ2-3, with D possibly TRBD2 on 6 matching bases. Germline assignment: CDR1 MNHNS and CDR2 SASEGT. The CDR3 totals 16 residues. The V and J ends lost 2 bases and 0 bases respectively, with 12 bases between them. The CDR3 DNA sequence: TGTGCCAGCAGTGAAAGGTACGGGACTAGCACAGATACGCAGTATTTT. This encodes CASSERYGTSTDTQYF.

The rearrangement joins TRBV28 to TRBJ2-1; 10 positions match TRBD2. V was clipped by 4 bases and J by 7 bases; unmatched bases: 4. The germline V gene has CDR1 MDHEN and CDR2 SYDVKM. This CDR3 contains 14 residues. The CDR3 DNA reads TGTGCCAGCAGTTCCAGCGGGAGGGCGAATGAGCAGTTCTTC. Amino acid sequence: CASSSSGRANEQFF. The full variable domain, with the rest looked up from reference TRBV28 and TRBJ2-1, is DVKVTQSSRYLVKRTGEKVFLECVQDMDHENMFWYRQDPGLGLRLIYFSYDVKMKEKGDIPEGYSVSREKKERFSLILESASTNQTSMYLCASSSSGRANEQFFGPGTRLTVL.

V usage is TRBV5-6 and J usage is TRBJ1-1; the match to TRBD1 covers 7 bases. Losses at the gene ends were 6 bases for V and 4 bases for J; bases not matched to a gene: 9. The germline gives CDR1 SGHDT, CDR2 YYEEEE. CDR3 length: 14 residues. The CDR3 sequence is CASIRTDRATEAFF. In nucleotides, the CDR3 is TGTGCCAGCATCCGGACCGACAGGGCCACTGAAGCTTTCTTT.

Here the CDR3 reads CASSPGTSGYEQFF. In DNA, the CDR3 is TGTGCCAGTAGCCCCGGGACTAGCGGTTATGAGCAGTTCTTC. The chain links TRBV19 to TRBJ2-1; 11 nucleotides agree with TRBD2. This CDR3 is built from 14 residues. Germline V CDR1 and CDR2: LNHDA, SQIVND (reference sequence). The J segment lost 8 bases and the V segment lost 6 bases, leaving 6 bases of the junction unmatched.

In its sample, this clone was seen once. The chain has TRBV6-2 or TRBV6-3 and TRBJ2-3, with TRBD2 identical over 8 bases. The CDR3 has 16 residues. J was trimmed by 2 bases and V by 3 bases; bases with no gene match: 7. The germline CDR1 and CDR2 sequences are MNHEY and SVGEGT. The CDR3 sequence is CASSYGGLDPTDTQYF. In DNA form, the CDR3 reads TGTGCCAGCAGTTATGGGGGACTAGATCCCACAGATACGCAGTATTTT.

The rearrangement joins TRBV19 to TRBJ1-4; D remains ambiguous. The CDR3 has 13 amino acids. Germline V gene data show CDR1 as LNHDA and CDR2 as SQIVND (reference sequence). V lost 5 bases, J lost 12 bases, and 16 bases lay in between. The CDR3 DNA is TGTGCCAGTAGTTTTTTCCGAGGGAGCGAACTGTTTTTT. Translated, it gives CASSFFRGSELFF.

The chain is built from TRBV11-2 and TRBJ1-2, with 10 bases fitting TRBD1. This CDR3 has 15 residues. Looked up from germline, CDR1 is SGHAT and CDR2 is FQNNGV. The trim removed 0 bases at V and 3 bases at J, leaving 1 base unmatched. CDR3 region: CASSLDGTGDYGYTF. For the CDR3, the DNA is TGTGCCAGCAGCTTAGACGGGACAGGGGACTATGGCTACACCTTC.

The chain uses TRBV9 and TRBJ2-1; 8 nucleotides agree with TRBD1. Germline loops: CDR1 SGDLS, CDR2 YYNGEE. Trimming took 5 bases from V and 8 from J; bases not matched to a gene: 18. CDR3 size: 17 residues. The DNA for the CDR3 is TGTGCCAGCAGTCGCACGTCCCGGACGCACAGGGGGGATGAGCAGTTCTTC. Protein: CASSRTSRTHRGDEQFF.

The V call is TRBV6-5, the J call TRBJ1-1; possible D gene TRBD1, 6 bases. This CDR3 has 14 amino acids. Germline CDR1 MNHEY, CDR2 SVGAGI. The germline V and J ends were trimmed by 4 bases and 0 bases, with 9 bases remaining between them. The CDR3 loop is CASSFRDMNTEAFF. CDR3 DNA sequence: TGTGCCAGCAGTTTCCGGGACATGAACACTGAAGCTTTCTTT.

J is TRBJ1-2 and V is TRBV5-4; 7 bases map to TRBD1. The junction had 11 bases not matched to a gene; V was cut back by 5 bases and J by 4 bases. The germline CDR1 and CDR2 sequences are SGHNT and YYREEE (reference sequence). The CDR3 consists of 15 residues. CDR3 nucleotide sequence: TGTGCCAGCAGGCCTGGAGGGGGCCTGGGCTATGGCTACACCTTC. Residues: CASRPGGGLGYGYTF.

V gene TRBV6-2 or TRBV6-3 combines with J gene TRBJ2-3, with 11 bases that match TRBD2. V dropped 6 bases and J dropped 9; count of bases not matched to a gene: 5. In germline, CDR1 is MNHEY, CDR2 SVGEGT. This CDR3 spans 13 amino acids. CDR3: CASSLAGGITQYF. The CDR3 DNA follows: TGTGCCAGCAGCCTAGCGGGGGGAATCACGCAGTATTTT.

The J gene is TRBJ2-1, the V gene TRBV4-1; D perhaps matches TRBD1 (6 bases). This CDR3 is 16 amino acids long. Germline-derived CDR1 and CDR2 are MGHRA and YSYEKL. The V end was cut by 0 bases, the J end by 4 bases, with 13 bases between. The CDR3 nucleotides read TGCGCCAGCAGCCAAGATAATACAGGGTTATACAATGAGCAGTTCTTC. As protein: CASSQDNTGLYNEQFF.

This chain joins TRBV7-2 and TRBJ2-3, with TRBD2 matching 8 bases. The junction had 8 bases not matched to a gene; V was cut back by 5 bases and J by 4 bases. The germline gives CDR1 SGHTA, CDR2 FQGNSA. This CDR3 is 15 amino acids long. CDR3 DNA sequence: TGTGCCAGCAGCGCTTGGACTAGCTCCGCAGATACGCAGTATTTT. It codes for CASSAWTSSADTQYF.

The chain uses TRBV7-8 and TRBJ2-1, with TRBD2 identical over 12 bases. The CDR3 contains 15 residues. Germline V lookup: CDR1 SGHVS, CDR2 FQNEAQ. V was pared by 5 bases and J by 8 bases, with 7 bases of the junction left unmatched. CDR3 in amino acids: CASSPSGRAWYEQFF. The CDR3, as DNA: TGTGCCAGCAGCCCTAGCGGGAGGGCCTGGTATGAGCAGTTCTTC. Full variable domain (missing parts from reference TRBV7-8 and TRBJ2-1): GAGVSQSPRYKVAKRGQDVALRCDPISGHVSLFWYQQALGQGPEFLTYFQNEAQLDKSGLPSDRFFAERPEGSVSTLKIQRTQQEDSAVYLCASSPSGRAWYEQFFGPGTRLTVL.

J is TRBJ1-1 and V is TRBV14; no reliable D call. This CDR3 comprises 12 residues. The germline CDR1 and CDR2 sequences are SGHDN and FVKESK. V was shortened by 5 bases and J by 11 bases, with 15 bases between the two germline ends. CDR3 sequence reads: CASSSGFTAAFF. The DNA for the CDR3 is TGTGCCAGCAGCTCGGGTTTCACGGCTGCTTTCTTT.

For the CDR3, the DNA is TGTGCCAGCAGTCCCAGGACATCCTACGAGCAGTACTTC. As protein: CASSPRTSYEQYF. The V gene is TRBV27, the J gene TRBJ2-7, with D tentatively TRBD1 (5 bases). The CDR3 is 13 amino acids. V lost 5 bases, J lost 1 base, and 9 bases lay in between. The germline V gene encodes CDR1 MNHEY and CDR2 SMNVEV (reference sequence).

The genes are TRBV27 and TRBJ1-4; TRBD1 aligns across 7 bases. The CDR3 covers 16 residues. Germline CDR1 MNHEY, CDR2 SMNVEV (reference sequence). After removal of 0 bases from V and 6 bases from J, the junction contained 7 bases not matched to a gene. CDR3 loop: CASSLSGQGVYEKLFF. The DNA of the CDR3 is TGTGCCAGCAGTTTATCTGGGCAGGGGGTATATGAAAAACTGTTTTTT.

This clone has a handful of counts. The chain couples TRBV19 to TRBJ1-1; the D gene is possibly TRBD1 (5 bases). V was trimmed by 6 bases and J by 1 base, leaving 12 bases between them. CDR3 length: 14 residues. Germline values: CDR1 LNHDA, CDR2 SQIVND (reference sequence). CDR3: CASRLQERNTEAFF. The CDR3 bases are TGTGCCAGTAGGCTACAGGAGAGGAACACTGAAGCTTTCTTT.